The sequence of this T cell receptor (beta chain) was determined in a study of response to subunit inactivated influenza vaccine. Findings of the study overall: There was a suggestion from the authors that each seasonal influenza vaccination recruits few new T cells.

This clonotype was seen at least ten times. As yet, its antigen is unknown. TCRdb re-called the RT-PCR reads with MiXCR, one entry per CDR3 protein. The sample lists some 550,000 distinct CDR3 sequences, under 30% seen once, with roughly 2.8% in the top ten. Another study also made use of these data, one on T cells expressing NK-cell markers. In that study: It was by 5'RACE template switching with UMIs that TCR beta cDNA was made. Source material for TCR beta repertoires consisted of sorted CD3+CD56+NKG2C+, CD3+CD56+NKG2C- and CD3+CD56-NKG2C+ T cells. With respect to HCMV, most of the eight sequenced donors were seropositive, and one was seronegative. In a group of about 6 donors, dominant NKG2C+ clonotypes represented roughly 1.0-7.0% of CD8+ T cells.

The sample here was CD4+ T cells sorted from PBMCs, taken roughly 12 days after vaccination. The source is a man aged 50 or older who received an inactivated influenza vaccine.

The CDR3 region has the DNA TGTGCCAGCAGCCAGGGACTAGCGGGAGTTGAAGATACGCAGTATTTT. Encoded protein: CASSQGLAGVEDTQYF. The rearrangement links TRBV4-2 to TRBJ2-3; 14 nucleotides line up with TRBD2. The CDR3 spans 16 residues. Germline CDR1 and CDR2: LGHNA and YNFKEQ. V was pared by 3 bases and J by 5 bases, with 4 bases of the junction left unmatched.